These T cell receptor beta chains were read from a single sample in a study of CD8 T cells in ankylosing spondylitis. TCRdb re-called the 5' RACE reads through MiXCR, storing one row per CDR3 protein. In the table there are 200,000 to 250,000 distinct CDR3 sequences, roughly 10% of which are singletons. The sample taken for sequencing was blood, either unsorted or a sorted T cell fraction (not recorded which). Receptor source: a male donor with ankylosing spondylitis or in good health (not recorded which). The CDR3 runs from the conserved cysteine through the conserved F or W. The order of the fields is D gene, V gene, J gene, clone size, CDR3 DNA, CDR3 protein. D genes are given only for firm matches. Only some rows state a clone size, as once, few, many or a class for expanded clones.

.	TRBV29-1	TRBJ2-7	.	TGCAGCGCGGCCAGGTATCCCTACGAGCAGTACTTC	CSAARYPYEQYF
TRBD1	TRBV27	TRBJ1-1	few	TGTGCCAGCAGTACTCCAGGGGGGAACACTGAAGCTTTCTTT	CASSTPGGNTEAFF
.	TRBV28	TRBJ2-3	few	TGTGCCAGCCCTCCTTGGGGGGAACTGAGCACAGATACGCAGTATTTT	CASPPWGELSTDTQYF
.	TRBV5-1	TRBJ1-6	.	TGCGCCAGCCGCTCGCGGCCAGAGAATAATTCACCCCTCCACTTT	CASRSRPENNSPLHF
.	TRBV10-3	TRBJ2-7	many	TGTGCCATCAGTCCAGGGGAATTCGACGAGCAGTACTTC	CAISPGEFDEQYF
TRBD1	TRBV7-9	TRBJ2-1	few	TGTGCCAGCAGCCCTAGACAGGGCTTCTACAATGAGCAGTTCTTC	CASSPRQGFYNEQFF
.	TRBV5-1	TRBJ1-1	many	TGCGCCAGCAGCTTGGGAACTTTTTCATCCACTGAAGCTTTCTTT	CASSLGTFSSTEAFF
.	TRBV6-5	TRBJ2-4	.	TGTGCCAGCAGATATAGTCCGGAGGGCATTCAGTACTTC	CASRYSPEGIQYF
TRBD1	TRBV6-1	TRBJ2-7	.	TGTGCCAGCAGTACCCCGGACAGGGGCTACGAGCAGTACTTC	CASSTPDRGYEQYF
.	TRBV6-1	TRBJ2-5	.	TGTGCCAGCGATCTACAGGGATTAGGAGAGACCCAGTACTTC	CASDLQGLGETQYF
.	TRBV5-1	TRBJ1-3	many	TGCGCCAGCAGCTTGATGGAGGGCCTGAGCTCTGGAAACACCATATATTTT	CASSLMEGLSSGNTIYF
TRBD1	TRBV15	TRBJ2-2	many	TGTGCCTATGGACAGGGCGGAACCGGGGAGCTGTTTTTT	CAYGQGGTGELFF
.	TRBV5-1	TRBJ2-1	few	TGCGCCAGCAAACCCCAGGGCTTAATAAGCTACAATGAGCAGTTCTTC	CASKPQGLISYNEQFF
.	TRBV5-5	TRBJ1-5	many	TGTGCCAGCAGCTTTGGAACGGGGATGAGCAATCAGCCCCAGCATTTT	CASSFGTGMSNQPQHF
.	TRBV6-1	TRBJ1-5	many	TGTGCCAGCAATCAACAGGGTTCAAATCAGCCCCAGCATTTT	CASNQQGSNQPQHF
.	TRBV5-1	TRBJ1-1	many	TGCGCCAGCAGCCCCGGCGGGGGGAACACTGAAGCTTTCTTT	CASSPGGGNTEAFF
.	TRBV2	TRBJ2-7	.	TGTGCCAGCAGTCAGGGACGGGCCTCCTACGAGCAGTACTTC	CASSQGRASYEQYF